This T cell receptor beta chain comes out of a study of blood T cells in healthy people across ages. A sample-barcoded 5' primer and a J-beta primer mix were used in a second PCR of roughly 7 to 12 cycles. TCRdb fed the 5' RACE reads into MiXCR, producing one record per CDR3 protein. The sample yields around 1,000,000 distinct CDR3 sequences, around 25% seen once. This CDR3 spans 15 amino acids. The V gene's germline CDR1 is DFQATT and CDR2 SNEGSKA (reference sequence). Trimming cost V 5 bases and J 3 bases, with 17 bases left between them. This sample also belongs to another study, concerning T cells of mothers and their children. That study adds: Sequencing returned over 9 million TCR beta CDR3 reads per mother and several million per child.

Sequencing was performed on blood. The origin of this receptor is a girl aged 2 to 9 in good health. The rearrangement joins TRBV20-1 to TRBJ1-3, with D maybe TRBD1 (5 bases). CDR3: CSALRGGAGGNTIYF. Written as DNA, the CDR3 is TGCAGTGCTCTGCGTGGCGGGGCAGGTGGAAACACCATATATTTT.